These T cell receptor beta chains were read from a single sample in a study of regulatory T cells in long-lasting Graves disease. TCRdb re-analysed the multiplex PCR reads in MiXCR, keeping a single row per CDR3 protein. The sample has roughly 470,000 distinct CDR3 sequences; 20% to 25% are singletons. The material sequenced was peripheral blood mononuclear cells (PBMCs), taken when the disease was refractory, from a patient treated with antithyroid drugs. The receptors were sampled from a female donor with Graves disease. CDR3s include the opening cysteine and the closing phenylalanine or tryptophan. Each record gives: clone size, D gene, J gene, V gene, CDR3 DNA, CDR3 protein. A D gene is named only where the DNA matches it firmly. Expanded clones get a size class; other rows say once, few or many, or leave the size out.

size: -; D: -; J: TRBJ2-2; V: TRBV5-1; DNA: TGCGCCAGCAGCGGGGAGCGAGGGGTTGCCGGGGAGCTGTTTTTT; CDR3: CASSGERGVAGELFF
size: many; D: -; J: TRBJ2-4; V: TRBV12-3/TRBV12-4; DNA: TGTGCCAGCAGTTCTGCCCAAGGGGACATTCAGTACTTC; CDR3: CASSSAQGDIQYF
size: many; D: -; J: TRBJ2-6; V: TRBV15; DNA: TGTGCCACCACCCAGGGTGCTGGGGCCAACGTCCTGACTTTC; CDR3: CATTQGAGANVLTF
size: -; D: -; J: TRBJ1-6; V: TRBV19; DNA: TGTGCCAGCACAGCTACAGGACCACCCCTCCACTTT; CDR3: CASTATGPPLHF
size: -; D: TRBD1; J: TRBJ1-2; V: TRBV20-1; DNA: TGCAGTGCTTCGACAGGGTATTGGAATGGCTACACCTTC; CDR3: CSASTGYWNGYTF
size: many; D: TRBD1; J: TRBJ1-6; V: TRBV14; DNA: TGTGCCAGCAGCCGGGGCGACAGGGGTCGATTTTTGTCACCCCTCCACTTT; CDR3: CASSRGDRGRFLSPLHF
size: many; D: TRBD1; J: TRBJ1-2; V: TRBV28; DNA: TGTGCCAGCAGCAACGGACAGGTCTATGGCTACACCTTC; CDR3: CASSNGQVYGYTF
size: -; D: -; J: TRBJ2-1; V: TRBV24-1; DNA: TGTGCCACCAGTGACTCAAACAGGAAAACCGACCGGGGGCAGTTCTTC; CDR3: CATSDSNRKTDRGQFF
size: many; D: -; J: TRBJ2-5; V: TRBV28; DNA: TGTGCCAGCAGTCCACCCAGGGGGGGCGAGACCCAGTACTTC; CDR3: CASSPPRGGETQYF
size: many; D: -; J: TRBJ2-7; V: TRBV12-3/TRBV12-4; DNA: TGTGCCAGCAGTTTATATGTGGGGAGCCTAACCTACGAGCAGTACTTC; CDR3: CASSLYVGSLTYEQYF